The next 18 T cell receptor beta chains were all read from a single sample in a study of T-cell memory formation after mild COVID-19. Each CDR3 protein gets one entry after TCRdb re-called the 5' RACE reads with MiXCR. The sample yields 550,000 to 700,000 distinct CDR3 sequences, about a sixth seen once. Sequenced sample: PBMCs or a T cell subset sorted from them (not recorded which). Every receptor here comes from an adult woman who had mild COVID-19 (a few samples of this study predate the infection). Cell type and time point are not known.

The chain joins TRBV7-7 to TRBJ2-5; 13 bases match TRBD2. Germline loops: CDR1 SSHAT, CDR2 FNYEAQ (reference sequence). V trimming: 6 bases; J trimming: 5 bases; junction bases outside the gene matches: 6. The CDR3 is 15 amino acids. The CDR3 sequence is CASSTSGGALETQYF. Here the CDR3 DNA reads TGTGCCAGCAGTACTAGCGGGGGGGCCCTGGAGACCCAGTACTTC. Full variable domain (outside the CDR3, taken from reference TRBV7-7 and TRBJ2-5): GAGVSQSPRYKVTKRGQDVTLRCDPISSHATLYWYQQALGQGPEFLTYFNYEAQPDKSGLPSDRFSAERPEGSISTLTIQRTEQRDSAMYRCASSTSGGALETQYFGPGTRLLVL.

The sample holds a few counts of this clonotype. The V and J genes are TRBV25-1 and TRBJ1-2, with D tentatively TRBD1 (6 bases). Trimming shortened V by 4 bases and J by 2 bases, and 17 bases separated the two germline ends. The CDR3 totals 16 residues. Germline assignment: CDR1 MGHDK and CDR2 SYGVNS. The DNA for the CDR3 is TGTGCCAGCAGTGCCCCTACCGGGACACTAAACTATGGCTACACCTTC. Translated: CASSAPTGTLNYGYTF.

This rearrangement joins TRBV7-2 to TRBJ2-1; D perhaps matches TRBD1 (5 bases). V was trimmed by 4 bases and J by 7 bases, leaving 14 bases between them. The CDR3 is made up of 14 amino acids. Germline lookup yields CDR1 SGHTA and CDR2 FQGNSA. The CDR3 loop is CASSSSDKRNEQFF. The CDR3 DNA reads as TGTGCCAGCAGCTCCTCGGACAAGCGAAATGAGCAGTTCTTC.

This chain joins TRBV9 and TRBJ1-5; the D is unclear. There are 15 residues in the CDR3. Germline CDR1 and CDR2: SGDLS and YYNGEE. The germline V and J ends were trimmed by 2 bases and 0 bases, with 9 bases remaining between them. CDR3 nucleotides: TGTGCCAGCAGCGTGAGGGCGGGTAGCAATCAGCCCCAGCATTTT. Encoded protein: CASSVRAGSNQPQHF.

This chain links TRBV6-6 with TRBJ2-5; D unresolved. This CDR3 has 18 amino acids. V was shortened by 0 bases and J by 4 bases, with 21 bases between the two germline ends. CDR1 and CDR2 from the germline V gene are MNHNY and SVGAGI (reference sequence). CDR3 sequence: CASSYSNFGPRVGETQYF. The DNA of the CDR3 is TGTGCCAGCAGTTACTCGAACTTTGGTCCGCGAGTAGGAGAGACCCAGTACTTC.

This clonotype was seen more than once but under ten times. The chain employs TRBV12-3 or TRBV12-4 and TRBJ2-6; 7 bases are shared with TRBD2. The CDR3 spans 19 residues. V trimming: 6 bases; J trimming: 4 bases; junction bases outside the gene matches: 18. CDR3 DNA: TGTGCCAGCAGGCGGAGCGGGGTCTCCCCTAGACCGGGGGCCAACGTCCTGACTTTC. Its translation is CASRRSGVSPRPGANVLTF.

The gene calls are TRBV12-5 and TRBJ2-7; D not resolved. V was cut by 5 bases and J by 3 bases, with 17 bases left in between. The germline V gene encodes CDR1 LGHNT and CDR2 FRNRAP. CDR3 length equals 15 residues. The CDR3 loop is CASGPHGSIHYEQYF. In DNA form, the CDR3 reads TGTGCTAGTGGTCCTCATGGCAGCATACACTACGAGCAGTACTTC.

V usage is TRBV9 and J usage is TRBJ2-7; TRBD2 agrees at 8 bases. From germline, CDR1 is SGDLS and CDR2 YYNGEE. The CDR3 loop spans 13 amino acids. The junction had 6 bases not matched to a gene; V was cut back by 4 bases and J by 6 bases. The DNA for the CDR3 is TGTGCCAGCAGCCCCCGGGGGGGAAGCGAGCAGTACTTC. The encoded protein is CASSPRGGSEQYF.

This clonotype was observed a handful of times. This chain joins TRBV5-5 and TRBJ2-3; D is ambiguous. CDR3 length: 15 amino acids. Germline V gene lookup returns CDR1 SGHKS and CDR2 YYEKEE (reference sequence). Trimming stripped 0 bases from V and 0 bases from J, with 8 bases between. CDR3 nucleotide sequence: TGTGCCAGCAGCTTGGTGGGAATTAGCACAGATACGCAGTATTTT. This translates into CASSLVGISTDTQYF.

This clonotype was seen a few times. The CDR3 is CASSLSTGRDTWNEQFF. The CDR3 region has the DNA TGCGCCAGCAGCCTCTCGACAGGGAGGGACACGTGGAATGAGCAGTTCTTC. V is TRBV5-1 and J is TRBJ2-1; the D call may be TRBD1 or TRBD2 (7 bases each). Trimming pared 4 bases from V and 7 bases from J, leaving 24 bases between. Germline V lookup: CDR1 SGHRS, CDR2 YFSETQ. The CDR3 extends over 17 amino acids.

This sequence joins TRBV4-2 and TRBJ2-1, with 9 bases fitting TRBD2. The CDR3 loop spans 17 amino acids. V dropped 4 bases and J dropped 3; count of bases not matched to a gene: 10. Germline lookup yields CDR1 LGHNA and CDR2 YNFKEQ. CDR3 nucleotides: TGTGCCAGCAGCCCCCAAGCAGTAGCGGGAGACTACAATGAGCAGTTCTTC. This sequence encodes CASSPQAVAGDYNEQFF.

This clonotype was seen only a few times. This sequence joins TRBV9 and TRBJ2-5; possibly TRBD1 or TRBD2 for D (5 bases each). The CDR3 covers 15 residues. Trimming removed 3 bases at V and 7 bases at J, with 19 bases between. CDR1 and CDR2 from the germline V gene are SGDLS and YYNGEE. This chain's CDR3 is CASSDRREGRGTQYF. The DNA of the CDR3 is TGTGCCAGCAGCGATCGACGAGAGGGACGGGGGACCCAGTACTTC.

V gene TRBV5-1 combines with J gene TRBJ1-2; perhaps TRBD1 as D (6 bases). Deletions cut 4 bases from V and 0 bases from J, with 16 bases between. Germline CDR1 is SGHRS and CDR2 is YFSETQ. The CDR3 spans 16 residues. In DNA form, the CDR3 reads TGCGCCAGCAGCCACGACCGGGACACATCTAACTATGGCTACACCTTC. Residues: CASSHDRDTSNYGYTF.

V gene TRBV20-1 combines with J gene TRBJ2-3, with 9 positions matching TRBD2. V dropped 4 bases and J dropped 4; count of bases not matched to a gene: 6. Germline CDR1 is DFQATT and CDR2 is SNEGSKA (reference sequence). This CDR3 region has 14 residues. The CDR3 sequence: CSATRRGGADTQYF. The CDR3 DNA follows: TGCAGTGCTACTAGGCGGGGGGGCGCAGATACGCAGTATTTT.

Here the CDR3 reads CASRDTGTAYGYTF. The CDR3 DNA reads TGTGCCAGCAGGGATACCGGGACGGCTTATGGCTACACCTTC. The gene calls are TRBV7-9 and TRBJ1-2; the D gene is possibly TRBD1 (5 bases). There are 14 residues in the CDR3. V lost 6 bases and J 5 bases, leaving 16 bases between the germline ends. From germline, CDR1 is SEHNR and CDR2 FQNEAQ (reference sequence).

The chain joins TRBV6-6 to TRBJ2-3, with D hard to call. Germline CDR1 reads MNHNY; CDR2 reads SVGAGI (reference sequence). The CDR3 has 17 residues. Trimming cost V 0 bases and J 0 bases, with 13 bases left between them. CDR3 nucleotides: TGTGCCAGCAGTTACTCCCCCAGTCCCACTAGCACAGATACGCAGTATTTT. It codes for CASSYSPSPTSTDTQYF.

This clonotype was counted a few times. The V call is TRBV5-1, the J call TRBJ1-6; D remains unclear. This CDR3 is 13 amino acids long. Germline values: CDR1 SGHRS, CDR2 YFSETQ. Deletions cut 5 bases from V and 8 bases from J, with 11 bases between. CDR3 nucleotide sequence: TGCGCCAGCAGGGAGGGTTTTGATTCACCCCTCCACTTT. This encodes CASREGFDSPLHF. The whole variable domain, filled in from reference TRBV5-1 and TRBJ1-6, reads KAGVTQTPRYLIKTRGQQVTLSCSPISGHRSVSWYQQTPGQGLQFLFEYFSETQRNKGNFPGRFSGRQFSNSRSEMNVSTLELGDSALYLCASREGFDSPLHFGNGTRLTVT.

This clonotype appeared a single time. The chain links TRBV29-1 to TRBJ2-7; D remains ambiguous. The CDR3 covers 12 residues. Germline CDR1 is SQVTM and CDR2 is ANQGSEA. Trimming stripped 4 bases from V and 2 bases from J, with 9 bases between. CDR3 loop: CSVVSDTYEQYF. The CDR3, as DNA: TGCAGCGTTGTCTCAGACACCTACGAGCAGTACTTC.